This T cell receptor (beta chain) was recovered during a study of blood T cells in healthy people across ages. With a J-beta primer mix and a sample-barcoded 5' primer, a second PCR ran roughly 6 to 11 cycles. MiXCR was run by TCRdb on the 5' RACE reads, yielding one entry per CDR3 protein. The sample carries roughly 1,500,000 distinct CDR3 sequences, 30% to 40% recorded once. The V end lost 3 bases, the J end lost 2 bases, and 17 bases lay between the germline ends. The V gene's germline CDR1 is SGHKS and CDR2 YYEKEE (reference sequence). The CDR3 consists of 16 residues. This receptor was taken from a woman aged 25 to 39 in good health. The chain employs TRBV5-5 and TRBJ2-5; possible D gene TRBD2, 6 bases. The sample was blood. The CDR3 reads CASSWRVAWGQETQYF. CDR3 DNA sequence: TGTGCCAGCAGCTGGAGGGTGGCGTGGGGTCAAGAGACCCAGTACTTC. Together with reference TRBV5-5 and TRBJ2-5, the CDR3 gives the full variable domain: DAGVTQSPTHLIKTRGQQVTLRCSPISGHKSVSWYQQVLGQGPQFIFQYYEKEERGRGNFPDRFSARQFPNYSSELNVNALLLGDSALYLCASSWRVAWGQETQYFGPGTRLLVL.